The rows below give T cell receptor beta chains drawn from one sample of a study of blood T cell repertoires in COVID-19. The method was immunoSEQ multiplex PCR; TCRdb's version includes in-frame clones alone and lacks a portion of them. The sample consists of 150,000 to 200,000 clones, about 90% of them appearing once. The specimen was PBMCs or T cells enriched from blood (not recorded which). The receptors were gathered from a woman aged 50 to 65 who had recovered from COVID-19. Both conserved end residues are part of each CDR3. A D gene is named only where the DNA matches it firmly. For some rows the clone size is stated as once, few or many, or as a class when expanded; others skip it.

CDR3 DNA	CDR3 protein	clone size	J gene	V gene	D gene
TGTGCCAGCAGCCGCACTAGCGGTTCAGCCAAAAACATTCAGTACTTC	CASSRTSGSAKNIQYF	NA	TRBJ2-4	TRBV6-2/TRBV6-3	TRBD2
TGCGCCAGCAGCGATGGGACTAGCGGTTACAATGAGCAGTTCTTC	CASSDGTSGYNEQFF	NA	TRBJ2-1	TRBV5-1	TRBD2
TGTGCCAGCAGTTTATCGACAGGGGGGAATTCACCCCTCCACTTT	CASSLSTGGNSPLHF	once	TRBJ1-6	TRBV27	TRBD1
TGCGCCAGCAGCTTCGCCGGACAGAACTATGGCTACACCTTC	CASSFAGQNYGYTF	NA	TRBJ1-2	TRBV5-1	NA
TGTGCCAGCAGCCCGGAGGGACTAGCGGGAGGGCCGAGGGAGACCCAGTACTTC	CASSPEGLAGGPRETQYF	NA	TRBJ2-5	TRBV4-2	TRBD2
TGTGCCAGCAGTTACGACAGGACCTACCAAGAGACCCAGTACTTC	CASSYDRTYQETQYF	NA	TRBJ2-5	TRBV6-5	NA
TGTGCCAGCTCACCGATAGCGGTGCCTTTGTGGAATGAGCAGTTCTTC	CASSPIAVPLWNEQFF	NA	TRBJ2-1	TRBV18	NA
TGCGCCAGCAGTTACAAAGAAGCGGGATCGGCCTACAATGAGCAGTTCTTC	CASSYKEAGSAYNEQFF	once	TRBJ2-1	TRBV5-1	TRBD2
TGCGCCAGCAGCATCCTTACAGGGGCCAATGAGCAGTTCTTC	CASSILTGANEQFF	NA	TRBJ2-1	TRBV5-1	TRBD1
TGTGCCAGTAGTCCGGGAGAGACCCAGTACTTC	CASSPGETQYF	NA	TRBJ2-5	TRBV19	NA
TGTGCCAGCAGCGTAGGAGCCCTTAGTATCGAGACCCAGTACTTC	CASSVGALSIETQYF	NA	TRBJ2-5	TRBV9	NA
TGTGCCAGCAGCCAGCCGGGACTTGAGAACACCGGGGAGCTGTTTTTT	CASSQPGLENTGELFF	NA	TRBJ2-2	TRBV7-6	NA
TGTGCCAGCTCACCTCTGTGGCCATCAACTAATGAAAAACTGTTTTTT	CASSPLWPSTNEKLFF	few	TRBJ1-4	TRBV18	NA
TGCGCCAGCAGCTCCGCTACAGGGAGAGGCGGGGAGCTGTTTTTT	CASSSATGRGGELFF	NA	TRBJ2-2	TRBV5-1	NA
TGTGCCAGCAGTTTCACCGGGACAAGCTCCTACGAGCAGTACTTC	CASSFTGTSSYEQYF	NA	TRBJ2-7	TRBV27	NA
TGTGCCAGCAGCTTATATACAGGGAACTATGGCTACACCTTC	CASSLYTGNYGYTF	NA	TRBJ1-2	TRBV7-9	NA
TGTGCCAGCAGCTTATCGGGGGGAGGGGCCACAGATACGCAGTATTTT	CASSLSGGGATDTQYF	NA	TRBJ2-3	TRBV11-2	TRBD2
TGCGCCAGCAGCACCCCCGGGCTCCCGGGGGCTTTCTTT	CASSTPGLPGAFF	NA	TRBJ1-1	TRBV5-1	NA
TGTGCCTGGATGGCGGGAGCCGGCACCGGGGAGCTGTTTTTT	CAWMAGAGTGELFF	NA	TRBJ2-2	TRBV30	TRBD2
TGTGCCAGCCAACAGGGGAGCAATCAGCCCCAGCATTTT	CASQQGSNQPQHF	NA	TRBJ1-5	TRBV18	TRBD1
TGCGCCAGCAGACCTCACGCGACGACAGGGCCCGGGGCCAACGTCCTGACTTTC	CASRPHATTGPGANVLTF	NA	TRBJ2-6	TRBV23-1	TRBD1
TGTGCCAGCAGGTCGTCGTCGGGTCCTCGCACAGATACGCAGTATTTT	CASRSSSGPRTDTQYF	NA	TRBJ2-3	TRBV28	NA
TGTGCCAGCAGCCAAGAGCGAGTGGAGCGGCCTAGCGGGGGGTCCTACGAGCAGTACTTC	CASSQERVERPSGGSYEQYF	NA	TRBJ2-7	TRBV4-2	TRBD2
TGTGCCAGCAGGACTAGCGGGAACACCGGGGAGCTGTTTTTT	CASRTSGNTGELFF	NA	TRBJ2-2	TRBV28	TRBD2
TGTGCCAGCACCCGGGGTGGAGGGCCTGGGGAGACCCAGTACTTC	CASTRGGGPGETQYF	NA	TRBJ2-5	TRBV6-5	NA
TGTGCCAGCAGTCAAACAGGAGTTGATAAGCAGTACTTC	CASSQTGVDKQYF	few	TRBJ2-7	TRBV12-3/TRBV12-4	NA
TGTGCCTGGAGAGCCGGGACAGGGCCCCGCGAGCAGTACTTC	CAWRAGTGPREQYF	few	TRBJ2-7	TRBV30	TRBD1
TGCGCCAGCAGCTTCAGGGGGAATACCGGGGAGCTGTTTTTT	CASSFRGNTGELFF	few	TRBJ2-2	TRBV5-1	TRBD1
TGTGCCAGCAGCAAGGGACAGGCGACGTTGGAGACCCAGTACTTC	CASSKGQATLETQYF	NA	TRBJ2-5	TRBV6-2/TRBV6-3	TRBD1
TGTGCCAGCAGCTCAGGGGGCCCTAACACTGAAGCTTTCTTT	CASSSGGPNTEAFF	NA	TRBJ1-1	TRBV28	TRBD1
TGTGCCAGCAGCCAAGTAGTCGGCAGGGGGATCACTGGCTACACCTTC	CASSQVVGRGITGYTF	NA	TRBJ1-2	TRBV3-1/TRBV3-2	TRBD1
TGTGCCAGCAGCGCGGGGACAGAGAGTAATTCACCCCTCCACTTT	CASSAGTESNSPLHF	NA	TRBJ1-6	TRBV5-4	TRBD1
TGTGCCAGCAGTTACCGTGGAGCCCTTGGCGGCTACACCTTC	CASSYRGALGGYTF	NA	TRBJ1-2	TRBV6-2/TRBV6-3	NA
TGTGCCAGCAGTGATCGGAGCTCCTATAATTCACCCCTCCACTTT	CASSDRSSYNSPLHF	NA	TRBJ1-6	TRBV2	NA
TGTGCCGAGGAGGATACGCAGTATTTT	CAEEDTQYF	NA	TRBJ2-3	TRBV7-9	NA
TGCGCCAGCAGCCGGGACAGGGGCGTATCTGAAAAACTGTTTTTT	CASSRDRGVSEKLFF	NA	TRBJ1-4	TRBV5-1	TRBD1
TGTGCCAGCAGTGGGGGGGGAATTAGGGACACTCACTACGAGCAGTACTTC	CASSGGGIRDTHYEQYF	NA	TRBJ2-7	TRBV6-1	NA
TGTGCCAGCAGCTTTTCACTAGTCACAGATACGCAGTATTTT	CASSFSLVTDTQYF	once	TRBJ2-3	TRBV7-2	NA
TGTGCCAGCAGCACCTCGGCTGGGGCCTTGGAGGAGCAGTTCTTC	CASSTSAGALEEQFF	NA	TRBJ2-1	TRBV7-2	NA
TGCAGCGTTATCTTAGGGACAGGGGGGACCTACGAGCAGTACTTC	CSVILGTGGTYEQYF	NA	TRBJ2-7	TRBV29-1	TRBD1
TGTGCCAGCGATCGGGGGAGCTCCTACAATGAGCAGTTCTTC	CASDRGSSYNEQFF	NA	TRBJ2-1	TRBV14	NA
TGCGCCAGCAGTTCGACACTGTCCTACGAGCAGTACTTC	CASSSTLSYEQYF	few	TRBJ2-7	TRBV5-1	NA
TGCGCCAGCAGCTTGGACGGGACAGGGTACGGCTACACCTTC	CASSLDGTGYGYTF	once	TRBJ1-2	TRBV5-1	TRBD1
TGCGCCAGCAGCCAAGAAGACAGAGACCTATTCTATGGCTACACCTTC	CASSQEDRDLFYGYTF	NA	TRBJ1-2	TRBV4-1	NA
TGTGCCAGCTCCCGAGGGACAGGCTCCTACAATGAGCAGTTCTTC	CASSRGTGSYNEQFF	NA	TRBJ2-1	TRBV18	TRBD1
TGTGCCACCAGCAGAGCAAATTCACCCCTCCACTTT	CATSRANSPLHF	NA	TRBJ1-6	TRBV15	NA
TGTGCCAGCAGGTGGACAGGGGATAATGAAAAACTGTTTTTT	CASRWTGDNEKLFF	once	TRBJ1-4	TRBV2	TRBD1
TGCAGCACTCGCCAGGGGCGCAATCAGCCCCAGCATTTT	CSTRQGRNQPQHF	NA	TRBJ1-5	TRBV29-1	NA
TGCGCCAGCAGCCAAGATGTAGGCCTCGGGGGCGAGCAGTACTTC	CASSQDVGLGGEQYF	NA	TRBJ2-7	TRBV4-3	NA
TGCGCCAGCAGCTTGGAGAACAGGGGGCGAGATGGCTACACCTTC	CASSLENRGRDGYTF	few	TRBJ1-2	TRBV5-1	TRBD1
TGTGCCAGCAGTTACTCGGGAACAGGGGGCTACGAGCAGTACTTC	CASSYSGTGGYEQYF	NA	TRBJ2-7	TRBV6-5	TRBD1